This record covers a single T cell receptor (beta chain). Its target is unknown. These data belong to a study of graft-versus-host responses after intestinal transplantation. Sequencing was performed with immunoSEQ multiplex PCR; in TCRdb, only in-frame clones are kept and a portion is missing. The sample lists just over 95,000 clones; roughly 90% were seen once. Per the germline V gene, CDR1 is SGHRS and CDR2 is YFSETQ. The CDR3 runs 15 residues. V gave up 4 bases and J gave up 5 bases, with 18 bases separating them. The sequence came from a human donor who received an intestinal transplant. The sequencing used unstimulated CD4+ T cells sorted from spleen or lymph node cells, collected before intestinal transplant. This sequence joins TRBV5-1 and TRBJ1-1; D ambiguous. In DNA, the CDR3 is TGCGCCAGCAGCCCTACGTTAACCCAACGAACTGAAGCTTTCTTT. Translation: CASSPTLTQRTEAFF.